This entry lists 22 T cell receptor beta chains sequenced from one sample in a study of T cell clones after liver transplantation. Some clones are missing from TCRdb's copy, which holds only in-frame ones; the method was immunoSEQ multiplex PCR. The sample has more than 20,000 clones; approximately 84% are singletons. Source: CD8+ T cells from blood, taken more than 52 months after liver transplant. These receptors originate from a human patient who received a liver transplant. The T cells may come from the graft donor.

The chain carries TRBV28 and TRBJ2-7, with D tentatively TRBD1 (5 bases). Deletions cut 1 base from V and 3 bases from J, with 7 bases between. The CDR3 spans 13 residues. Germline loops: CDR1 MDHEN, CDR2 SYDVKM. For the CDR3, the DNA is TGTGCCAGCAGTTTATCAGGGTACTACGAGCAGTACTTC. Translation gives CASSLSGYYEQYF.

V gene TRBV19 combines with J gene TRBJ2-7; 8 bases agree with TRBD1. The germline V gene encodes CDR1 LNHDA and CDR2 SQIVND (reference sequence). This CDR3 has 15 residues. With 5 bases clipped from V and 4 bases from J, the junction kept 10 bases outside the gene matches. The CDR3 DNA follows: TGTGCCAGTAGTCCAGGACAGGGTTTGGGTTACGAGCAGTACTTC. It codes for CASSPGQGLGYEQYF.

The rearrangement joins TRBV7-6 to TRBJ2-7; 13 bases are shared with TRBD2. Germline-derived CDR1 and CDR2 are SGHVS and FNYEAQ. V dropped 3 bases and J dropped 5; count of bases not matched to a gene: 10. The CDR3 sequence is 17 residues long. CDR3 in amino acids: CASSFTTSGGIWDEQYF. In DNA form, the CDR3 reads TGTGCCAGCAGCTTTACGACTAGCGGGGGGATCTGGGACGAGCAGTACTTC.

The J gene is TRBJ1-2, the V gene TRBV19; D may be TRBD1 (6 bases). The CDR3 runs 15 residues. The germline V gene has CDR1 LNHDA and CDR2 SQIVND (reference sequence). The V gene lost 10 bases and the J gene lost 1 base, with 19 bases spanning the gap. CDR3 loop: CATLGPGQNNYGYTF. As DNA, the CDR3 is TGTGCCACCTTAGGGCCAGGACAGAATAACTATGGCTACACCTTC.

The V and J genes are TRBV9 and TRBJ2-2; TRBD1 aligns across 9 bases. CDR3 size: 16 residues. V was pared by 4 bases and J by 4 bases, with 8 bases of the junction left unmatched. Germline lookup yields CDR1 SGDLS and CDR2 YYNGEE. The CDR3 DNA sequence: TGTGCCAGCAGCTTCCGGGACAGGGAGATCACCGGGGAGCTGTTTTTT. The encoded protein is CASSFRDREITGELFF. Complete variable domain (other parts from reference TRBV9 and TRBJ2-2): DSGVTQTPKHLITATGQRVTLRCSPRSGDLSVYWYQQSLDQGLQFLIQYYNGEERAKGNILERFSAQQFPDLHSELNLSSLELGDSALYFCASSFRDREITGELFFGEGSRLTVL.

This clone was counted only a few times. The chain links TRBV7-2 to TRBJ2-7, with unresolved D. This CDR3 comprises 14 residues. Germline CDR1 reads SGHTA; CDR2 reads FQGNSA. Trimming took 3 bases from V and 3 from J, leaving 12 bases between them. CDR3 coding DNA: TGTGCCAGCAGCTTTCTCGCGTCTGGCTACGAGCAGTACTTC. Protein sequence: CASSFLASGYEQYF. Based on the CDR3 plus reference TRBV7-2 and TRBJ2-7, the full variable domain is GAGVSQSPSNKVTEKGKDVELRCDPISGHTALYWYRQSLGQGLEFLIYFQGNSAPDKSGLPSDRFSAERTGGSVSTLTIQRTQQEDSAVYLCASSFLASGYEQYFGPGTRLTVT.

This chain links TRBV7-3 with TRBJ2-2, with D unclear. The V end was cut by 2 bases, the J end by 6 bases, with 4 bases between. CDR3 length equals 12 residues. Per germline, CDR1 SGHTA and CDR2 FQGTGA. Here the CDR3 reads CASSLDPGELFF. The CDR3 region has the DNA TGTGCCAGCAGCTTAGATCCCGGGGAGCTGTTTTTT.

The chain joins TRBV19 to TRBJ1-1, with 9 bases aligning to TRBD1. This CDR3 comprises 13 residues. The V segment lost 5 bases and the J segment 8 bases; nucleotides outside the gene matches: 6. Looked up from germline, CDR1 is LNHDA and CDR2 is SQIVND (reference sequence). In DNA, the CDR3 is TGTGCCAGTAGTGCCGGGACAGGGTCCGAAGCTTTCTTT. Encoded protein: CASSAGTGSEAFF.

The chain combines TRBV6-6 with TRBJ2-7, with D tentatively TRBD2 (5 bases). The V and J ends lost 2 bases and 7 bases respectively, with 6 bases between them. This CDR3 is built from 11 residues. The germline CDR1 and CDR2 sequences are MNHNY and SVGAGI (reference sequence). The CDR3 nucleotides read TGTGCCAGCAGTTACCGGGATGAGCAGTACTTC. It specifies CASSYRDEQYF.

This clone has a single count. J is TRBJ1-6 and V is TRBV27; 7 bases align to TRBD1. With V trimmed by 3 bases and J by 8 bases, 4 bases remained unmatched. CDR1 is MNHEY, CDR2 SMNVEV, per germline (reference sequence). CDR3 length equals 14 residues. CDR3 coding DNA: TGTGCCAGCAGTTTCACAGGGGCGGATTCACCCCTCCACTTT. Translated: CASSFTGADSPLHF.

This chain joins TRBV6-1 and TRBJ2-5, with unresolved D. The germline gives CDR1 MNHNS, CDR2 SASEGT. The CDR3 runs 14 residues. V lost 1 base, J lost 1 base, and 7 bases lay in between. This chain's CDR3 is CASSEGLLQETQYF. The CDR3 region has the DNA TGTGCCAGCAGTGAAGGCCTTCTCCAAGAGACCCAGTACTTC.

The chain combines TRBV2 with TRBJ2-3, with D perhaps matching TRBD1 or TRBD2 (5 bases each). Germline loops: CDR1 SNHLY, CDR2 FYNNEI. This CDR3 comprises 16 residues. Trimming took off 4 bases at V and 2 bases at J, with 16 bases between the two ends. This chain's CDR3 is CASSVEGEGHTDTQYF. The CDR3 nucleotides read TGTGCCAGCAGTGTTGAGGGCGAGGGGCACACAGATACGCAGTATTTT.

The V call is TRBV28, the J call TRBJ2-7; TRBD1 matches 9 bases. Looked up from germline, CDR1 is MDHEN and CDR2 is SYDVKM. V was clipped by 5 bases and J by 7 bases; unmatched bases: 12. This CDR3 spans 15 amino acids. The CDR3 DNA is TGTGCCAGCAGTCCGCCCGGGACAGGGACTTGGGAGCAGTACTTC. This encodes CASSPPGTGTWEQYF.

V and J are TRBV12-2 and TRBJ2-3; the listed D gene, TRBD2, was not tested against the DNA. TRBV12-2 is deemed a pseudogene. The CDR3 totals 20 residues. This CDR3 reads CASRFRIPRPLAGVTDTQYF. The CDR3 coding sequence is TGTGCAAGTCGCTTTCGGATCCCGCGCCCCCTAGCGGGCGTCACAGATACGCAGTATTTT.

The chain is built from TRBV14 and TRBJ1-4, with D uncertain. The V end lost 3 bases, the J end lost 3 bases, and 11 bases lay between the germline ends. This CDR3 region has 15 residues. CDR1 is SGHDN, CDR2 FVKESK, per germline. CDR3 nucleotide sequence: TGTGCCAGCAGCCATCTACAGATATCTAATGAAAAACTGTTTTTT. Translated: CASSHLQISNEKLFF.

The chain links TRBV9 to TRBJ2-3; D gene uncertain. The CDR3 consists of 13 residues. CDR1 is SGDLS and CDR2 is YYNGEE in the germline V gene. The V gene lost 4 bases and the J gene lost 2 bases, with 8 bases spanning the gap. In nucleotides, the CDR3 is TGTGCCAGCAGCCCAGCCATCACAGATACGCAGTATTTT. Its protein is CASSPAITDTQYF.

The J gene is TRBJ1-3, the V gene TRBV29-1; weak D call: TRBD1 (5 bases). The CDR3 contains 14 residues. Germline-derived CDR1 and CDR2 are SQVTM and ANQGSEA. The V end was cut by 0 bases, the J end by 3 bases, with 9 bases between. The CDR3 coding sequence is TGCAGCGTTGAAGATCCCAGGGTTGGAAACACCATATATTTT. It yields the protein CSVEDPRVGNTIYF. Variable domain in full (rest from reference TRBV29-1 and TRBJ1-3): SAVISQKPSRDICQRGTSLTIQCQVDSQVTMMFWYRQQPGQSLTLIATANQGSEATYESGFVIDKFPISRPNLTFSTLTVSNMSPEDSSIYLCSVEDPRVGNTIYFGEGSWLTVV.

This sequence joins TRBV11-3 and TRBJ1-1; tentatively, D is TRBD1 (5 bases). This CDR3 spans 13 amino acids. CDR1 and CDR2 from the germline V gene are SGHNT and YENEEA. V was pared by 0 bases and J by 5 bases, with 7 bases between. The chain's CDR3 is CASSLDGGTEAFF. In DNA, the CDR3 is TGTGCCAGCAGCTTAGATGGGGGAACTGAAGCTTTCTTT. The full variable domain, its missing parts supplied by reference TRBV11-3 and TRBJ1-1, is EAGVVQSPRYKIIEKKQPVAFWCNPISGHNTLYWYLQNLGQGPELLIRYENEEAVDDSQLPKDRFSAERLKGVDSTLKIQPAELGDSAVYLCASSLDGGTEAFFGQGTRLTVV.

J is TRBJ1-2 and V is TRBV6-1; possibly TRBD1 for D (6 bases). Per the germline V gene, CDR1 is MNHNS and CDR2 is SASEGT. V was clipped by 7 bases and J by 8 bases, with 14 bases between them. This CDR3 contains 12 residues. The CDR3 DNA follows: TGTGCCAGCATTTCTTCAGGGGCAGGCTACACCTTC. Its translation is CASISSGAGYTF.

The chain carries TRBV7-3 and TRBJ2-5; 7 nucleotides line up with TRBD2. The junction had 16 bases not matched to a gene; V was cut back by 5 bases and J by 4 bases. Germline assignment: CDR1 SGHTA and CDR2 FQGTGA. This CDR3 has 17 residues. The CDR3 DNA sequence: TGTGCCAGCAGCCTTAAAACGGGGGAGGGGTTTGGAGAGACCCAGTACTTC. Translated: CASSLKTGEGFGETQYF.

This chain links TRBV7-9 with TRBJ2-2; tentatively, D is TRBD1 (6 bases). In germline, CDR1 is SEHNR, CDR2 FQNEAQ (reference sequence). V gave up 6 bases and J gave up 5 bases, with 13 bases separating them. The CDR3 is 14 amino acids. The CDR3 DNA is TGTGCCAGCAGTCCCTGGACAGTTACCGGGGAGCTGTTTTTT. As protein: CASSPWTVTGELFF.

The J gene is TRBJ1-1, the V gene TRBV6-5; D is uncertain. CDR3 length: 12 residues. Looked up from germline, CDR1 is MNHEY and CDR2 is SVGAGI. The V gene lost 7 bases and the J gene lost 3 bases, with 9 bases spanning the gap. The chain's CDR3 is CASILRDTEAFF. The CDR3 DNA reads TGTGCCAGCATTTTGCGGGACACTGAAGCTTTCTTT.